The TCR beta chain described here comes from a study of blood T cells in healthy people across ages. In each sample, at least 6 million PBMCs were isolated. The second PCR ran about 7 to 12 cycles with a sample-barcoded 5' primer and J-beta primers. Using its own MiXCR run on the 5' RACE reads, TCRdb lists one record per CDR3 protein. The table records about 640,000 distinct CDR3 sequences, roughly 58% of them present only once. CDR3 length: 13 amino acids. Germline CDR1 is LGHDT and CDR2 is YNNKEL (reference sequence). Trimming removed 4 bases at V and 6 bases at J, with 12 bases between. Material: blood. The source is a man in his 60s in good health. The chain employs TRBV3-1 and TRBJ1-1, with D uncertain. The CDR3 region is CASSPDGTPEAFF. Written as DNA, the CDR3 is TGTGCCAGCAGCCCCGACGGTACGCCTGAAGCTTTCTTT. The variable domain in full, completed from reference TRBV3-1 and TRBJ1-1, reads DTAVSQTPKYLVTQMGNDKSIKCEQNLGHDTMYWYKQDSKKFLKIMFSYNNKELIINETVPNRFSPKSPDKAHLNLHINSLELGDSAVYFCASSPDGTPEAFFGQGTRLTVV.